Presented here are 30 T cell receptor beta chains from one specimen sequenced in a study of blood T cell repertoires in COVID-19. The table came from immunoSEQ multiplex PCR; TCRdb's copy has only in-frame clones and leaves some out. The table records a few hundred thousand clones, around nine tenths of them present only once. Sequencing used PBMCs or T cells enriched from blood (not recorded which). These receptors originate from a woman between 18 and 29 years old who had been exposed to COVID-19.

In this sample, this clone turned up once. This chain joins TRBV19 and TRBJ2-7; 11 bases map to TRBD1. CDR1 is LNHDA, CDR2 SQIVND, per germline (reference sequence). The CDR3 consists of 14 residues. V dropped 6 bases and J dropped 2; count of bases not matched to a gene: 3. The CDR3 DNA reads TGTGCCAGTAGGAGGACAGGGGGCGCCTACGAGCAGTACTTC. Its translation: CASRRTGGAYEQYF.

The V and J genes are TRBV2 and TRBJ1-1; the D gene is possibly TRBD1 (6 bases). Trimming stripped 7 bases from V and 2 bases from J, with 20 bases between. The CDR3 runs 16 residues. In germline, CDR1 is SNHLY, CDR2 FYNNEI. This chain's CDR3 is CASIPTGTPPNTEAFF. DNA for the CDR3: TGTGCCAGCATTCCAACAGGGACCCCTCCAAACACTGAAGCTTTCTTT.

The chain is built from TRBV24-1 and TRBJ2-5; TRBD1 aligns across 8 bases. V lost 4 bases, J lost 5 bases, and 11 bases stayed unmatched. The CDR3 has 16 amino acids. From germline, CDR1 is KGHDR and CDR2 SFDVKD. For the CDR3, the DNA is TGTGCCACCAGTGAAATTACGGCGACAGGGGACGAGACCCAGTACTTC. Encoded protein: CATSEITATGDETQYF.

This rearrangement joins TRBV27 to TRBJ2-4; 9 nucleotides line up with TRBD1. Germline assignment: CDR1 MNHEY and CDR2 SMNVEV (reference sequence). The length of the CDR3 is 12 residues. V lost 6 bases to trimming and J lost 7 bases; unmatched junction nucleotides: 1. Here the CDR3 reads CASSGTGNIQYF. CDR3 nucleotides: TGTGCCAGCAGCGGGACAGGGAACATTCAGTACTTC.

The chain uses TRBV19 and TRBJ1-1, with 8 bases matching TRBD1. V was pared by 5 bases and J by 6 bases, with 8 bases of the junction left unmatched. This CDR3 comprises 14 residues. In germline, CDR1 is LNHDA, CDR2 SQIVND (reference sequence). The CDR3 nucleotides are TGTGCCAGTAGTCCCAGGGGGCAGGGGGCTGAAGCTTTCTTT. Encoded protein: CASSPRGQGAEAFF.

This sequence joins TRBV28 and TRBJ1-2; TRBD1 matches 8 bases. The CDR3 is 13 amino acids. From germline, CDR1 is MDHEN and CDR2 SYDVKM. V was clipped by 4 bases and J by 7 bases; unmatched bases: 5. The CDR3 DNA reads as TGTGCCAGCAGTTCGGACAGGGTAGGTGGCTACACCTTC. Translating it yields CASSSDRVGGYTF.

The chain is built from TRBV3-1 (or the pseudogene TRBV3-2) and TRBJ2-1, with TRBD1 matching 7 bases. The germline V gene encodes CDR1 LGHDT and CDR2 YNNKEL (reference sequence). The ends lost 3 bases at V and 1 base at J; junction bases unmatched: 6. The CDR3 covers 16 residues. The CDR3 reads CASSHPGTESYNEQFF. The CDR3 bases are TGTGCCAGCAGCCATCCCGGGACAGAATCCTACAATGAGCAGTTCTTC.

The chain links TRBV6-5 to TRBJ2-2; D gene uncertain. The CDR3 contains 15 residues. The V gene's germline CDR1 is MNHEY and CDR2 SVGAGI. The germline V and J ends were trimmed by 4 bases and 5 bases, with 14 bases remaining between them. CDR3 sequence (DNA): TGTGCCAGCAGTTTCCCCTCTAGAGGTACCGGGGAGCTGTTTTTT. The encoded protein is CASSFPSRGTGELFF.

V gene TRBV7-2 combines with J gene TRBJ2-3; 7 positions match TRBD2. V was clipped by 6 bases and J by 0 bases; unmatched bases: 6. CDR1 SGHTA and CDR2 FQGNSA come from the germline V gene. CDR3 length: 15 amino acids. CDR3 DNA: TGTGCCAGCAGTCCCAGCGGGGAGAGCACAGATACGCAGTATTTT. Translation: CASSPSGESTDTQYF.

The J gene is TRBJ1-1, the V gene TRBV11-1; 8 nucleotides align to TRBD1. The CDR3 consists of 15 residues. The germline gives CDR1 SGHAT, CDR2 FQDESV (reference sequence). Trimming removed 4 bases from V and 5 bases from J; junction bases left unmatched: 9. Written as DNA, the CDR3 is TGTGCCAGCAGCTCCTACAGGGGGGTAAGGACTGAAGCTTTCTTT. Amino acid sequence: CASSSYRGVRTEAFF.

The V call is TRBV29-1, the J call TRBJ2-7; D might be TRBD2 (5 bases). In germline, CDR1 is SQVTM, CDR2 ANQGSEA. The CDR3 runs 12 residues. V was shortened by 4 bases and J by 5 bases, with 12 bases between the two germline ends. CDR3 nucleotide sequence: TGCAGCGTTGCCGGGGAAAGGCACGAGCAGTACTTC. Translated: CSVAGERHEQYF.

This clone came up a few times. CDR3 bases: TGTGCCACCAGCCGAGGGACAAAGCAGTATTTT. Protein product: CATSRGTKQYF. This chain joins TRBV15 and TRBJ2-3; D may be TRBD1 (6 bases). The CDR3 consists of 11 residues. Trimming removed 5 bases from V and 11 bases from J, with 11 bases in between. Germline V gene lookup returns CDR1 LNHNV and CDR2 YYDKDF (reference sequence).

The chain has TRBV10-3 and TRBJ2-2; 9 bases are a match to TRBD2. The CDR3 extends over 16 amino acids. The germline V gene has CDR1 ENHRY and CDR2 SYGVKD. J lost 1 base, V lost 6 bases, and 6 bases had no gene match. The CDR3 reads CAIRGQLAGNTGELFF. The CDR3 DNA sequence: TGTGCCATCAGGGGACAACTAGCGGGGAACACCGGGGAGCTGTTTTTT.

This rearrangement joins TRBV15 to TRBJ2-1; 10 bases are shared with TRBD2. CDR1 and CDR2 (germline): LNHNV, YYDKDF (reference sequence). V lost 0 bases, J lost 9 bases, and 8 bases stayed unmatched. This CDR3 is 16 amino acids long. Here the CDR3 DNA reads TGTGCCACCAGCAGAGATCTAATCGCTAGCGGGAGTGAGCAGTTCTTC. This gives the protein CATSRDLIASGSEQFF.

This chain links TRBV7-9 with TRBJ1-4, with no clear D. Trimming removed 2 bases at V and 7 bases at J, with 8 bases between. This CDR3 has 13 amino acids. Germline V gives CDR1 SEHNR, CDR2 FQNEAQ (reference sequence). The CDR3, as DNA: TGTGCCAGCAGCTTATTGTTCGGTGAAAAACTGTTTTTT. Protein sequence: CASSLLFGEKLFF.

The rearrangement links TRBV5-4 to TRBJ1-2; D gene unclear. V lost 1 base to trimming and J lost 3 bases, with 16 bases between them. CDR3 length: 16 residues. Per germline, CDR1 SGHNT and CDR2 YYREEE (reference sequence). The CDR3 region has the DNA TGTGCCAGCAGCTTGTTTCCGCCCCGCGGTCACTATGGCTACACCTTC. Translating it yields CASSLFPPRGHYGYTF. Full variable domain (remainder filled in from reference TRBV5-4 and TRBJ1-2): ETGVTQSPTHLIKTRGQQVTLRCSSQSGHNTVSWYQQALGQGPQFIFQYYREEENGRGNFPPRFSGLQFPNYSSELNVNALELDDSALYLCASSLFPPRGHYGYTFGSGTRLTVV.

V usage is TRBV25-1 and J usage is TRBJ2-2; D is perhaps TRBD2 (7 bases). Trimming removed 3 bases from V and 10 bases from J, with 18 bases in between. Germline assignment: CDR1 MGHDK and CDR2 SYGVNS. The CDR3 totals 15 residues. The CDR3 nucleotides read TGTGCCAGCAGTGATCCCTTCGGGGGGCTCGAGGAGCTGTTTTTT. This encodes CASSDPFGGLEELFF.

The chain joins TRBV6-5 to TRBJ2-7, with TRBD2 identical over 7 bases. V gave up 2 bases and J gave up 0 bases; unmatched junction bases: 4. Germline values: CDR1 MNHEY, CDR2 SVGAGI. The CDR3 is made up of 15 amino acids. The CDR3 is CASSYRASGSYEQYF. In nucleotides, the CDR3 is TGTGCCAGCAGTTACCGGGCTAGCGGCTCCTACGAGCAGTACTTC.

This rearrangement joins TRBV6-5 to TRBJ2-1; 8 bases line up with TRBD2. Germline V gene lookup returns CDR1 MNHEY and CDR2 SVGAGI. Trimming at V came to 8 bases and at J to 4 bases, leaving 10 bases not matched to a gene. The CDR3 is 15 amino acids. The CDR3, as DNA: TGTGCCAGCGGGGTAGCGGGAAGTAGGTACAATGAGCAGTTCTTC. Translated: CASGVAGSRYNEQFF.

The V call is TRBV3-1 (or the pseudogene TRBV3-2), the J call TRBJ2-7; 9 bases map to TRBD2. Germline V gives CDR1 LGHDT, CDR2 YNNKEL (reference sequence). The CDR3 covers 15 residues. The V gene end was trimmed by 2 bases and the J gene end by 2 bases; junction bases not matched to a gene: 4. CDR3 DNA sequence: TGTGCCAGCAGCCAATTCGGCGGGGGGGCCTACGAGCAGTACTTC. Protein sequence: CASSQFGGGAYEQYF.

This chain connects TRBV18 to TRBJ2-2, with D perhaps matching TRBD1 (7 bases). Germline V gene data show CDR1 as KGHSH and CDR2 as LQKENI. The CDR3 has 14 amino acids. V lost 3 bases and J lost 8, with 13 bases in between. CDR3 DNA sequence: TGTGCCAGCTCACCCCAGGGGGGCCGAGGGGAGCTGTTTTTT. This gives the protein CASSPQGGRGELFF.

The chain uses TRBV9 and TRBJ2-4, with TRBD1 identical over 8 bases. Unmatched junction bases numbered 9, after V lost 4 bases and J lost 3 bases. The CDR3 covers 16 residues. Germline V gives CDR1 SGDLS, CDR2 YYNGEE. This CDR3 is CASSPGTGINKNIQYF. In DNA, the CDR3 is TGTGCCAGCAGCCCCGGGACAGGAATAAACAAAAACATTCAGTACTTC.

The J gene is TRBJ2-6, the V gene TRBV7-2; no clear D gene. This CDR3 contains 15 residues. Germline CDR1 is SGHTA and CDR2 is FQGNSA. V gave up 5 bases and J gave up 2 bases, with 10 bases separating them. The CDR3 here is CASSTMGPGANVLTF. The CDR3 nucleotides read TGTGCCAGCAGCACCATGGGCCCTGGGGCCAACGTCCTGACTTTC.

CDR3 coding DNA: TGTGCCAGCAGTCCCGGGACAGGGCTCCGAATCACTGAAGCTTTCTTT. Encoded protein: CASSPGTGLRITEAFF. J is TRBJ1-1 and V is TRBV28; 9 nucleotides agree with TRBD1. CDR3 length: 16 amino acids. Germline loops: CDR1 MDHEN, CDR2 SYDVKM. The V and J ends lost 5 bases and 4 bases, in that order; junction bases with no gene match: 11.

This clone occurred once. The rearrangement links TRBV2 to TRBJ2-3; D is perhaps TRBD1 (6 bases). CDR1 and CDR2 from the germline V gene are SNHLY and FYNNEI. Trimming took 5 bases from V and 1 from J, leaving 13 bases between them. The CDR3 totals 15 residues. CDR3 coding DNA: TGTGCCAGCAGTCCCCAGGGGATGGGCACAGATACGCAGTATTTT. Encoded protein: CASSPQGMGTDTQYF.

This rearrangement joins TRBV10-1 to TRBJ2-5; 11 bases are shared with TRBD2. The CDR3 has 15 residues. Germline V gene lookup returns CDR1 WNHNN and CDR2 SYGVQD (reference sequence). The J segment lost 7 bases and the V segment lost 10 bases, leaving 14 bases of the junction unmatched. The CDR3 loop is CAIPRSSGGRGTQYF. CDR3 bases: TGCGCCATCCCAAGGTCTAGCGGGGGGCGGGGGACCCAGTACTTC.

This clone was picked up a small number of times. V is TRBV20-1 and J is TRBJ2-1; D is possibly TRBD2 (5 bases). CDR1 and CDR2 (germline): DFQATT, SNEGSKA (reference sequence). There are 11 residues in the CDR3. V was shortened by 7 bases and J by 8 bases, with 12 bases between the two germline ends. Here the CDR3 reads CSGRRSYEQFF. CDR3 bases: TGCAGTGGTCGGAGGTCCTATGAGCAGTTCTTC.

This clone was counted only a few times. The chain is built from TRBV28 and TRBJ1-1; D is perhaps TRBD1 (5 bases). Germline CDR1 MDHEN, CDR2 SYDVKM. The V and J ends lost 3 bases and 9 bases respectively, with 20 bases between them. The CDR3 is made up of 15 amino acids. The CDR3 DNA reads TGTGCCAGCAGTTTTTTCGCCGGAGGGACCGGAAAAGCTTTCTTT. This gives the protein CASSFFAGGTGKAFF.

This chain joins TRBV25-1 and TRBJ1-2, with 8 bases identical to TRBD1. Trimming removed 7 bases from V and 4 bases from J; junction bases left unmatched: 11. This CDR3 comprises 15 residues. Germline assignment: CDR1 MGHDK and CDR2 SYGVNS. CDR3 amino acids: CASTGMKDRAYGYTF. CDR3 in DNA: TGTGCCAGCACCGGAATGAAGGACAGGGCCTATGGCTACACCTTC.

The rearrangement uses TRBV9 and TRBJ2-1, with no clear D. Germline values: CDR1 SGDLS, CDR2 YYNGEE. The ends were cut back, 4 bases at V and 6 bases at J, with 17 bases in the middle. The CDR3 loop spans 15 amino acids. Written as DNA, the CDR3 is TGTGCCAGCAGCACCCGACAAAGGCCCGGCAATGAGCAGTTCTTC. It specifies CASSTRQRPGNEQFF.